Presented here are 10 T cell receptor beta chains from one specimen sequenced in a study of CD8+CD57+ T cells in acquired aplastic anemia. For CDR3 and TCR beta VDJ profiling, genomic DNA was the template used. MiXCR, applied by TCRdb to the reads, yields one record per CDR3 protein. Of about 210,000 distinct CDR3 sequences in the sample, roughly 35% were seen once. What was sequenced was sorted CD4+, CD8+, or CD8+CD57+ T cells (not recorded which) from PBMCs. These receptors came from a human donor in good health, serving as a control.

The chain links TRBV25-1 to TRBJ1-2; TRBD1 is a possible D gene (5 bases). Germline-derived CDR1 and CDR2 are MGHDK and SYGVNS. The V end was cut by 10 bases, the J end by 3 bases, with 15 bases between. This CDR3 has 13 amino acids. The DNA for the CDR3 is TGTGCCACCAGCGAGACAGAACACTATGGCTACACCTTC. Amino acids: CATSETEHYGYTF.

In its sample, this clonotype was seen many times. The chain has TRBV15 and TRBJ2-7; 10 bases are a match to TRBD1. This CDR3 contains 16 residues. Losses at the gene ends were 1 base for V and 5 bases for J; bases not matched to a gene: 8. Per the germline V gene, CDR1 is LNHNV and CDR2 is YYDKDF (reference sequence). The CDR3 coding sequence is TGTGCCACCAGCAGAGGTTGGGGACAGGGGTCGGACGAGCAGTACTTC. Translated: CATSRGWGQGSDEQYF.

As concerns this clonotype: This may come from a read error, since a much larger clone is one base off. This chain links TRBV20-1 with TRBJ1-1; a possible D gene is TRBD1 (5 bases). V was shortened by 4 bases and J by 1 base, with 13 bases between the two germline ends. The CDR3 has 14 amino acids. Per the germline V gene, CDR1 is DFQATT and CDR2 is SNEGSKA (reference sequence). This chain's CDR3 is CSATGNRTNTEAFF. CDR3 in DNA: TGCAGTGCTACCGGGAACAGGACGAACACTGAAGCTTTCTTT.

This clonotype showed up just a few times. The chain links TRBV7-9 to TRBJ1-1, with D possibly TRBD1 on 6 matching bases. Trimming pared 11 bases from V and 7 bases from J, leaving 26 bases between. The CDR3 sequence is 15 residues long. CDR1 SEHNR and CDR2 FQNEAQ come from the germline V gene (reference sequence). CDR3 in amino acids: CAATGGLGGPYEAFF. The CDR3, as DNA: TGTGCCGCCACCGGCGGGTTGGGGGGCCCGTATGAAGCTTTCTTT.

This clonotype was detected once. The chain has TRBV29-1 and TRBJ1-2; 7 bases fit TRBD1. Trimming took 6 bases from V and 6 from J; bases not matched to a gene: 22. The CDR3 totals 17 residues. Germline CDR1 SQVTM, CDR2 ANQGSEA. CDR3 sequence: CSVIGSGRGRVVHGYTF. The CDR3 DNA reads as TGCAGCGTGATTGGGTCTGGGAGGGGGCGAGTCGTCCATGGCTACACCTTC.

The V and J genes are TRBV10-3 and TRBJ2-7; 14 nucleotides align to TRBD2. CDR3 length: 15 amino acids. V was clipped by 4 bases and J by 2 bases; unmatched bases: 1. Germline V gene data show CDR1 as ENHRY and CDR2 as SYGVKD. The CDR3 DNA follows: TGTGCCATCAGTGGACTAGCGGGGGGGCCCTACGAGCAGTACTTC. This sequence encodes CAISGLAGGPYEQYF.

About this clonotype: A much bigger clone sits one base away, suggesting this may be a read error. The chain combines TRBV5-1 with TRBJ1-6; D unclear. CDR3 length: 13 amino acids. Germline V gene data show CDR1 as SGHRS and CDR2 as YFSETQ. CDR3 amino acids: CASSSLRDSPPHF. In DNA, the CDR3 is TGCGCCAGCAGCTCTCTTAGAGATTCACCCCCCCACTTT.

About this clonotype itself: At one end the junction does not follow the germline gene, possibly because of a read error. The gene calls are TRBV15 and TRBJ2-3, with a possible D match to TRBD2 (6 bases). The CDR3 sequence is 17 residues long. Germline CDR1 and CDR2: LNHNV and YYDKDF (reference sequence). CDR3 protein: CATSRDGGLAVTDAQYF. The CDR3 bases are TGTGCCACCAGCAGAGACGGGGGTCTAGCAGTCACAGATGCGCAGTATTTT.

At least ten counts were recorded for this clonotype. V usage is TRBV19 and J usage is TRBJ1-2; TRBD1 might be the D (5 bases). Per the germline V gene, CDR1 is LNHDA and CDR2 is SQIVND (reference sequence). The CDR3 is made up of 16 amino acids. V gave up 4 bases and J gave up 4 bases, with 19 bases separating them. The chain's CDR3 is CASSNNSPGPVYGYTF. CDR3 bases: TGTGCCAGTAGTAACAATTCCCCAGGGCCGGTCTATGGCTACACCTTC.

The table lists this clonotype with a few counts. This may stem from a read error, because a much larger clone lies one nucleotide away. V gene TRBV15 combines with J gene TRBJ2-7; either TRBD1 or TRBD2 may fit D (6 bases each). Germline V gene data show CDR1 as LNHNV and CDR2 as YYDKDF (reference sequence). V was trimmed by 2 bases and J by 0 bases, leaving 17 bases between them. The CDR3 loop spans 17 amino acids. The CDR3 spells CATSRLRGGTPSYEQYF. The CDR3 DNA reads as TGTGCCACCAGCAGACTGCGAGGGGGGACGCCCTCCTACGAGCAGTACTTC. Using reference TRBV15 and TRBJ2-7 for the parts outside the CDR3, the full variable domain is DAMVIQNPRYQVTQFGKPVTLSCSQTLNHNVMYWYQQKSSQAPKLLFHYYDKDFNNEADTPDNFQSRRPNTSFCFLDIRSPGLGDTAMYLCATSRLRGGTPSYEQYFGPGTRLTVT.